Listed below are T cell receptor beta chains from one sample, sequenced in a study of T cell repertoires in cytomegalovirus infection. From the reads, TCRdb called clonotypes with MiXCR, one entry per CDR3 protein. The table shows 400,000 or so distinct CDR3 sequences, with about 33% occurring only once. Sequencing was performed on PBMCs. The receptors originated from a human donor in good health (CMV status not recorded). Some clones in this sample may be carry-over from other donors' samples. The conserved cysteine and the conserved F or W are not part of the CDR3 here. Some rows mark clone size as missing; the rest say once, few, many or name a class of expanded clone.

TRBJ2-1,few,TRBV11-2,ASSSQAGGLGHEQF
TRBJ2-3,-,TRBV7-2,ASSLETADTQY
TRBJ2-5,many,TRBV7-9,ASSPYPARGGQETQY
TRBJ2-3,many,TRBV4-2,ASSQDNAGAVVTQY
TRBJ2-2,-,TRBV12-3/TRBV12-4,ASSPLAEGTGELF
TRBJ2-5,few,TRBV11-2,ASTSLGGVGETQY
TRBJ1-3,-,TRBV7-4,ASSAGFSGNTIY
TRBJ2-7,-,TRBV7-2,ASSLAGTGYEKY
TRBJ2-2,few,TRBV2,ASTEQGAVTGELF
TRBJ1-5,few,TRBV6-6,ASSQRTVDQPQH
TRBJ2-7,few,TRBV11-2,ASSPASGPYEQY
TRBJ2-7,-,TRBV10-3,AISEKGASEHY
TRBJ2-3,-,TRBV27,SRSLRNTGTDTQY
TRBJ1-1,-,TRBV4-1,ASSSLQGVYTEAF
TRBJ2-7,many,TRBV7-2,ASSSRGTGSYEQY
TRBJ1-1,many,TRBV6-1,ASSEGRTYRDWDTEAF
TRBJ2-3,-,TRBV28,ASSLDWPQY
TRBJ1-2,-,TRBV7-2,ASSLGMTGGGYT
TRBJ2-7,many,TRBV7-3,ASSSQPQGSLGYEQY
TRBJ1-3,few,TRBV6-1,ASSQGQLGNTIY
TRBJ1-1,many,TRBV4-2,ASSQGTDRTEAF
TRBJ1-2,-,TRBV4-1,ASSQDTPPTGYNGYT
TRBJ2-7,few,TRBV7-9,ASSLVHVSEQY
TRBJ2-3,-,TRBV4-3,ASSQVQDADTQY
TRBJ1-1,-,TRBV7-4,ASSSSTEAF
TRBJ1-1,few,TRBV19,ASNPTGNTEAF
TRBJ2-5,-,TRBV29-1,SVFLSAETQY
TRBJ1-1,-,TRBV11-2,ASSYGQPTVYTEAF
TRBJ1-1,many,TRBV7-2,ASSLDPQNTEAF
TRBJ2-7,-,TRBV20-1,SADGQGVREQY
TRBJ2-3,many,TRBV11-1,ASSSPSYEAGDTQY